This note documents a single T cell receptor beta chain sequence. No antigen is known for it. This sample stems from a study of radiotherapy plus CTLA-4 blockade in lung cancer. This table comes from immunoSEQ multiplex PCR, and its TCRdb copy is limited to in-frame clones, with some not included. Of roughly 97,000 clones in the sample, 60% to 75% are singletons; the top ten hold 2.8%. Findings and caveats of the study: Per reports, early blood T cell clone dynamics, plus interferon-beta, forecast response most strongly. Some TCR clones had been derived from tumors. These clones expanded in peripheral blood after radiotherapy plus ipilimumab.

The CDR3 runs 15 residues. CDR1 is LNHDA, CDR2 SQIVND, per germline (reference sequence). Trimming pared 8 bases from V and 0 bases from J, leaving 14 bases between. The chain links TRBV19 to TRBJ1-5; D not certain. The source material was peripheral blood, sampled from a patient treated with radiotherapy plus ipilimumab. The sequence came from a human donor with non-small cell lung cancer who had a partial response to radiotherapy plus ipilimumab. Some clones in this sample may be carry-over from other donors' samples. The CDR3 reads CASQLSQNSNQPQHF. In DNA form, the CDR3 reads TGTGCCAGTCAACTGTCCCAAAATAGCAATCAGCCCCAGCATTTT.